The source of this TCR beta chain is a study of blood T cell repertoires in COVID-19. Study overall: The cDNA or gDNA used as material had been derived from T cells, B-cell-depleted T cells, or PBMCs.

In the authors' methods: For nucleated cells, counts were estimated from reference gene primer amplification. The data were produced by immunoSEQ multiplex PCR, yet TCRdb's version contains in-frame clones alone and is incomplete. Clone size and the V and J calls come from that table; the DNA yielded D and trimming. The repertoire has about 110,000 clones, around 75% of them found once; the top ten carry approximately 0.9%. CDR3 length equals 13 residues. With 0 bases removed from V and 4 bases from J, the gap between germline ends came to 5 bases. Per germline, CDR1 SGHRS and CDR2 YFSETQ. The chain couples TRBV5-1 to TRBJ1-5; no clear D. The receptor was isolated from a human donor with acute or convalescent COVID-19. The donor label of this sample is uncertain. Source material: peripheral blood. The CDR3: CASSLDNNQPQHF. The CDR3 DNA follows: TGCGCCAGCAGCTTGGATAATAATCAGCCCCAGCATTTT.